These 16 T cell receptor beta chains were sequenced from one sample in a study of OX40 agonist ivuxolimab in advanced cancers. Generated by immunoSEQ multiplex PCR, the TCRdb table keeps only in-frame clones and is missing some. The repertoire holds about 76,000 clones, with about 85% as singletons. The sample was CD4+ or CD8+ T cells sorted from blood, taken in a trial of the OX40 agonist ivuxolimab. The receptor source for this set is an adult with an advanced solid tumor such as melanoma, head and neck, liver or kidney cancer.

As to this clone: Other nucleotide sequences from this sample produce the same CDR3. The chain couples TRBV13 to TRBJ2-3; D is tentatively TRBD1 or TRBD2 (6 bases each). The V end lost 5 bases, the J end lost 0 bases, and 12 bases lay between the germline ends. The length of the CDR3 is 15 residues. Germline CDR1 PRHDT, CDR2 FYEKMQ (reference sequence). CDR3 coding DNA: TGTGCCAGCAGCCCACAGGGAGGTAGCACAGATACGCAGTATTTT. Its translation is CASSPQGGSTDTQYF.

This chain uses TRBV5-1 with TRBJ1-5, with unresolved D. Trimming pared 3 bases from V and 4 bases from J, leaving 17 bases between. The CDR3 sequence is 16 residues long. The V gene's germline CDR1 is SGHRS and CDR2 YFSETQ. The CDR3: CASSSGPSTANQPQHF. The CDR3 region has the DNA TGCGCCAGCAGCTCAGGCCCGTCTACCGCGAATCAGCCCCAGCATTTT.

The J gene is TRBJ1-3, the V gene TRBV18, with unresolved D. Germline CDR1 reads KGHSH; CDR2 reads LQKENI. Trimming took 2 bases from V and 3 from J, leaving 14 bases between them. The CDR3 loop spans 16 amino acids. CDR3: CASSPNEPRGGNTIYF. As DNA, the CDR3 is TGTGCCAGCTCACCAAACGAGCCCCGGGGTGGAAACACCATATATTTT.

This chain links TRBV19 with TRBJ1-3, with D unclear. CDR1 and CDR2 (germline): LNHDA, SQIVND (reference sequence). The CDR3 extends over 12 amino acids. Trimming left V 10 bases short and J 4 bases short, with 11 bases between. The chain's CDR3 is CATTPSGNTIYF. CDR3 DNA sequence: TGTGCCACTACCCCATCCGGAAACACCATATATTTT.

The chain has TRBV7-9 and TRBJ2-5; D is uncertain. CDR1 and CDR2 (germline): SEHNR, FQNEAQ (reference sequence). With 1 base removed from V and 4 bases from J, the gap between germline ends came to 16 bases. The CDR3 covers 16 residues. The CDR3 DNA reads as TGTGCCAGCAGCTTAGTGGTGAAGGGTGACCGAGAGACCCAGTACTTC. Amino acid sequence: CASSLVVKGDRETQYF.

CDR3 sequence: CASSHLRTEAFF. For the CDR3, the DNA is TGTGCCAGTAGTCACCTTCGGACTGAAGCTTTCTTT. The gene calls are TRBV19 and TRBJ1-1; no clear D gene. This CDR3 has 12 amino acids. Trimming stripped 5 bases from V and 5 bases from J, with 9 bases between. From germline, CDR1 is LNHDA and CDR2 SQIVND (reference sequence).

This clone was observed once. The J gene is TRBJ2-5, the V gene TRBV5-4; tentatively, D is TRBD1 (6 bases). Germline CDR1 reads SGHNT; CDR2 reads YYREEE (reference sequence). The CDR3 spans 14 residues. V was cut by 4 bases and J by 2 bases, with 12 bases left in between. CDR3 DNA sequence: TGTGCCAGCAGCCGGACAGCGGAACAAGAGACCCAGTACTTC. Protein sequence: CASSRTAEQETQYF.

J is TRBJ1-5 and V is TRBV12-5; D possibly corresponds to TRBD1 (6 bases). Deletions cut 1 base from V and 0 bases from J, with 16 bases between. Per the germline V gene, CDR1 is LGHNT and CDR2 is FRNRAP. The CDR3 covers 18 residues. Written as DNA, the CDR3 is TGTGCTAGTGGTTTGGCCCCCCCTCAGGGGCGTAGCAATCAGCCCCAGCATTTT. Its protein product is CASGLAPPQGRSNQPQHF.

The chain combines TRBV11-2 with TRBJ2-1, with TRBD2 as a possible D gene (6 bases). V was pared by 5 bases and J by 7 bases, with 18 bases between. CDR1 SGHAT and CDR2 FQNNGV come from the germline V gene. The CDR3 totals 15 residues. CDR3 nucleotide sequence: TGTGCCAGCAGCAGAGAGGCGGAGGGCAGGAATGAGCAGTTCTTC. This codes for CASSREAEGRNEQFF.

There are a few counts of this clone. The chain employs TRBV5-1 and TRBJ1-2; 7 bases align to TRBD1. Germline V gene data show CDR1 as SGHRS and CDR2 as YFSETQ. The CDR3 has 15 amino acids. Losses at the gene ends were 7 bases for V and 4 bases for J; bases not matched to a gene: 13. The CDR3 region has the DNA TGCGCCAGCGGGAGCCAGGGGGAGTCCCTCTATGGCTACACCTTC. Its translation is CASGSQGESLYGYTF.

As for this clone: Relative to the germline gene, one junction end is altered; a read error may explain this. V usage is TRBV6-1 and J usage is TRBJ2-7; 10 bases are shared with TRBD2. CDR1 MNHNS and CDR2 SASEGT come from the germline V gene. The CDR3 runs 16 residues. CDR3 region: CAISGFSGLATYEQYF. CDR3 bases: TGTGCCATCAGTGGTTTCTCGGGACTAGCGACCTACGAGCAGTACTTC.

A word on this clone: Other DNA sequences of this sample code for an identical CDR3. The chain recombines TRBV11-2 with TRBJ2-6; D is possibly TRBD1 (5 bases). Germline values: CDR1 SGHAT, CDR2 FQNNGV. The CDR3 is 15 residues long. The V end lost 3 bases, the J end lost 2 bases, and 8 bases lay between the germline ends. CDR3 DNA sequence: TGTGCCAGCAGCTTTTCGACAGCTGGGGCCAACGTCCTGACTTTC. Protein product: CASSFSTAGANVLTF.

This clone was observed a few times. The chain combines TRBV5-1 with TRBJ1-2, with 10 bases that match TRBD1. CDR3 size: 15 residues. V trimming: 3 bases; J trimming: 4 bases; junction bases outside the gene matches: 6. Germline V gives CDR1 SGHRS, CDR2 YFSETQ. CDR3 in DNA: TGCGCCAGCAGCTCGGCGACAGGGGGCTTCTATGGCTACACCTTC. It specifies CASSSATGGFYGYTF.

This chain connects TRBV2 to TRBJ1-4; no clear D gene. The CDR3 runs to 14 residues. CDR1 is SNHLY and CDR2 is FYNNEI in the germline V gene. Trimming cost V 2 bases and J 7 bases, with 11 bases left between them. CDR3 coding DNA: TGTGCCAGCAGTGAACCTGGGGTGGTTGAAAAACTGTTTTTT. As protein: CASSEPGVVEKLFF. The full variable domain, its missing parts supplied by reference TRBV2 and TRBJ1-4, is EPEVTQTPSHQVTQMGQEVILRCVPISNHLYFYWYRQILGQKVEFLVSFYNNEISEKSEIFDDQFSVERPDGSNFTLKIRSTKLEDSAMYFCASSEPGVVEKLFFGSGTQLSVL.

The chain employs TRBV15 and TRBJ2-1; 8 bases match TRBD1. The CDR3 is 14 residues long. V was clipped by 6 bases and J by 7 bases; unmatched bases: 8. Germline loops: CDR1 LNHNV, CDR2 YYDKDF (reference sequence). CDR3 protein: CATRPQGALNEQFF. CDR3 coding DNA: TGTGCCACCAGGCCCCAGGGGGCATTGAATGAGCAGTTCTTC.

V is TRBV7-9 and J is TRBJ2-1; 9 positions match TRBD1. The length of the CDR3 is 15 residues. Germline CDR1 reads SEHNR; CDR2 reads FQNEAQ (reference sequence). Trimming cost V 2 bases and J 9 bases; bases outside gene matches: 8. The CDR3: CASSLRNRGPGEQFF. Here the CDR3 DNA reads TGTGCCAGCAGCTTAAGGAACAGGGGGCCAGGTGAGCAGTTCTTC.